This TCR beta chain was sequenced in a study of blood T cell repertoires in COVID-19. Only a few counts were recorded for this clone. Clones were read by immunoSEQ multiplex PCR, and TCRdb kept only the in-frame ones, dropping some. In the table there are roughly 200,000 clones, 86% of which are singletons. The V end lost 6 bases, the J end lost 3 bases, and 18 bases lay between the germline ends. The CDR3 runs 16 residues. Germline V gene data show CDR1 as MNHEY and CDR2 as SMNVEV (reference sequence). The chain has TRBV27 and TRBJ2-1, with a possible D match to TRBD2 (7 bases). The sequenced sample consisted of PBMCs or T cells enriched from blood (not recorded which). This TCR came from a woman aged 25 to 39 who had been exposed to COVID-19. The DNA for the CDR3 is TGTGCCAGCAGACCCTCAGGCGGGGGCCACTACAATGAGCAGTTCTTC. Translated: CASRPSGGGHYNEQFF.